The 27 T cell receptor beta chains below come from one sample, sequenced in a study of blood T cell repertoires in COVID-19. Using immunoSEQ multiplex PCR, the repertoire was profiled, and TCRdb retains in-frame clones only, with some absent. The sample holds some 120,000 clones, about 80% seen once. Sequencing was carried out using peripheral blood. These receptors all stem from a woman in her forties or fifties with acute or convalescent COVID-19.

In DNA, the CDR3 is TGTGCTAGTGGTTTGGCAACGGGACATTTCTACTTC. It codes for CASGLATGHFYF. V is TRBV12-5 and J is TRBJ2-5, with a possible D match to TRBD1 (6 bases). From germline, CDR1 is LGHNT and CDR2 FRNRAP. This CDR3 is 12 amino acids long. V lost 1 base, J lost 14 bases, and 14 bases lay in between.

This clone was counted once. The chain recombines TRBV19 with TRBJ2-3; D is perhaps TRBD1 (5 bases). Trimming removed 2 bases from V and 2 bases from J, with 8 bases in between. CDR1 is LNHDA, CDR2 SQIVND, per germline (reference sequence). The CDR3 sequence is 14 residues long. In DNA, the CDR3 is TGTGCCAGTAGTATAAACAGGCCCACAGATACGCAGTATTTT. Protein: CASSINRPTDTQYF.

The chain combines TRBV4-1 with TRBJ2-7; 7 nucleotides match TRBD2. V shed 1 base, J shed 4 bases, and the junction held 16 bases outside the gene matches. Germline CDR1 and CDR2: MGHRA and YSYEKL. This CDR3 region has 18 residues. In DNA form, the CDR3 reads TGCGCCAGCAGCCAAGCGGTTTTGTCGGGGGGTATTGGTTACGAGCAGTACTTC. The encoded protein is CASSQAVLSGGIGYEQYF.

The chain joins TRBV3-1 (or the pseudogene TRBV3-2) to TRBJ2-7; 8 positions match TRBD1. Germline lookup yields CDR1 LGHDT and CDR2 YNNKEL (reference sequence). V was clipped by 8 bases and J by 3 bases; unmatched bases: 0. The CDR3 extends over 11 amino acids. CDR3 bases: TGTGCCAGCGGACAGGGCTACGAGCAGTACTTC. Its protein product is CASGQGYEQYF.

CDR3 in DNA: TGTGCCAGCAGCGTAGGTCCGGGGGCCAAAAACATTCAGTACTTC. Its translation is CASSVGPGAKNIQYF. The rearrangement links TRBV9 to TRBJ2-4; D perhaps matches TRBD2 (5 bases). V lost 0 bases and J 1 base, leaving 8 bases between the germline ends. The CDR3 is 15 residues long. Germline CDR1 reads SGDLS; CDR2 reads YYNGEE.

The chain employs TRBV28 and TRBJ2-7; the match to TRBD2 covers 12 bases. This CDR3 has 14 amino acids. Germline V gene sequence: CDR1 MDHEN, CDR2 SYDVKM. J was trimmed by 4 bases and V by 10 bases; bases with no gene match: 8. The CDR3 DNA is TGTGCCATCCTAGCGGGGGGGCAGAAGTACGAGCAGTACTTC. Protein: CAILAGGQKYEQYF.

The rearrangement joins TRBV28 to TRBJ2-5, with 11 bases identical to TRBD1. V was pared by 8 bases and J by 4 bases, with 9 bases of the junction left unmatched. CDR3 size: 15 residues. Germline CDR1 is MDHEN and CDR2 is SYDVKM. The CDR3 spells CASGPGQGVRETQYF. The CDR3 nucleotides read TGTGCCAGCGGACCGGGACAGGGGGTAAGAGAGACCCAGTACTTC.

CDR3 DNA: TGTGCCAGTAGTATCAACCTCGGACAGGGACATCAGCCCCAGCATTTT. Its translation is CASSINLGQGHQPQHF. This sequence joins TRBV19 and TRBJ1-5, with 8 bases aligning to TRBD1. The CDR3 length is 16 residues. The germline CDR1 and CDR2 sequences are LNHDA and SQIVND (reference sequence). The ends lost 3 bases at V and 5 bases at J; junction bases unmatched: 9.

For this clone: This sample also contains other DNA sequences that code for the same CDR3. This sequence joins TRBV4-1 and TRBJ2-3, with a possible D match to TRBD1 (6 bases). Germline CDR1 reads MGHRA; CDR2 reads YSYEKL. The CDR3 covers 15 residues. V lost 0 bases, J lost 3 bases, and 10 bases lay in between. The chain's CDR3 is CASSQEGRGTDTQYF. The DNA for the CDR3 is TGCGCCAGCAGCCAAGAGGGCAGGGGAACAGATACGCAGTATTTT.

This clone showed up just once. The J gene is TRBJ2-7, the V gene TRBV2; TRBD1 matches at 8 bases. The CDR3 length is 14 residues. Unmatched junction bases numbered 6, after V lost 2 bases and J lost 6 bases. CDR1 and CDR2 (germline): SNHLY, FYNNEI. CDR3 in DNA: TGTGCCAGCAGTGAACGACAGGGGTTAGGCGAGCAGTACTTC. Translating it yields CASSERQGLGEQYF.

This chain uses TRBV2 with TRBJ1-6, with D possibly being TRBD1 (6 bases). V lost 6 bases, J lost 11 bases, and 17 bases lay in between. CDR1 is SNHLY, CDR2 FYNNEI, per germline. This CDR3 has 14 amino acids. The CDR3 is CASSADRNATPLHF. DNA for the CDR3: TGTGCCAGCAGCGCAGACAGGAATGCGACACCCCTCCACTTT.

This chain links TRBV5-5 with TRBJ2-2, with 11 bases lining up with TRBD2. The CDR3 has 15 residues. The germline gives CDR1 SGHKS, CDR2 YYEKEE (reference sequence). V dropped 6 bases and J dropped 5; count of bases not matched to a gene: 6. CDR3 nucleotides: TGTGCCAGCACCAGCCTAGCGGGAGGTACCGGGGAGCTGTTTTTT. The encoded protein is CASTSLAGGTGELFF.

This chain joins TRBV3-1 (or the pseudogene TRBV3-2) and TRBJ2-7; 9 bases line up with TRBD1. The germline CDR1 and CDR2 sequences are LGHDT and YNNKEL (reference sequence). The J segment lost 2 bases and the V segment lost 5 bases, leaving 13 bases of the junction unmatched. CDR3 length equals 17 residues. The CDR3 here is CASSLTLGGTGTYEQYF. Here the CDR3 DNA reads TGTGCCAGCAGCTTAACCTTGGGCGGGACAGGGACCTACGAGCAGTACTTC.

J is TRBJ2-7 and V is TRBV5-1; 9 positions agree with TRBD1. Germline V gene sequence: CDR1 SGHRS, CDR2 YFSETQ. Losses at the gene ends were 3 bases for V and 5 bases for J; bases not matched to a gene: 9. CDR3 length equals 15 residues. The CDR3 loop reads CASSYDRGVSNEQYF. Written as DNA, the CDR3 is TGCGCCAGCAGCTACGACAGGGGGGTTTCTAACGAGCAGTACTTC. Filled out from reference TRBV5-1 and TRBJ2-7, the complete variable domain reads KAGVTQTPRYLIKTRGQQVTLSCSPISGHRSVSWYQQTPGQGLQFLFEYFSETQRNKGNFPGRFSGRQFSNSRSEMNVSTLELGDSALYLCASSYDRGVSNEQYFGPGTRLTVT.

This clone appeared a single time. The V gene is TRBV9, the J gene TRBJ1-4; 7 nucleotides match TRBD1. With 2 bases clipped from V and 6 bases from J, the junction kept 4 bases outside the gene matches. The germline V gene encodes CDR1 SGDLS and CDR2 YYNGEE. The CDR3 sequence is 14 residues long. The CDR3 reads CASSVQGVDEKLFF. The CDR3 nucleotides are TGTGCCAGCAGCGTTCAGGGGGTGGATGAAAAACTGTTTTTT.

This clone was detected only a few times. The chain combines TRBV19 with TRBJ1-3, with D possibly TRBD1 on 5 matching bases. The CDR3 loop spans 13 amino acids. CDR1 is LNHDA and CDR2 is SQIVND in the germline V gene (reference sequence). V lost 7 bases, J lost 3 bases, and 10 bases lay in between. CDR3 amino acids: CASKTGGGNTIYF. CDR3 in DNA: TGTGCCAGTAAAACAGGTGGTGGAAACACCATATATTTT.

V gene TRBV3-1 (or the pseudogene TRBV3-2) combines with J gene TRBJ1-1; tentatively, D is TRBD1 (6 bases). The V gene's germline CDR1 is LGHDT and CDR2 YNNKEL (reference sequence). V was shortened by 4 bases and J by 1 base, with 10 bases between the two germline ends. The CDR3 extends over 14 amino acids. Written as DNA, the CDR3 is TGTGCCAGCAGCCCGGGACAACCGAACACTGAAGCTTTCTTT. Protein: CASSPGQPNTEAFF.

This clone was counted a single time. The rearrangement joins TRBV6-5 to TRBJ1-5; 8 bases match TRBD1. The J segment lost 2 bases and the V segment lost 10 bases, leaving 7 bases of the junction unmatched. The CDR3 has 14 residues. Germline CDR1 MNHEY, CDR2 SVGAGI. The CDR3 nucleotides read TGTGCCACCACGGACAGGGCCGGCAATCAGCCCCAGCATTTT. Its protein is CATTDRAGNQPQHF.

The chain uses TRBV27 and TRBJ1-1; weak D call: TRBD1 (6 bases). Germline values: CDR1 MNHEY, CDR2 SMNVEV (reference sequence). V was cut by 4 bases and J by 0 bases, with 12 bases left in between. The CDR3 totals 15 residues. CDR3 sequence reads: CASSSIDRMNTEAFF. As DNA, the CDR3 is TGTGCCAGCAGTTCCATCGACAGGATGAACACTGAAGCTTTCTTT.

V usage is TRBV5-8 and J usage is TRBJ2-7; a weak D match, TRBD1 (6 bases). Germline CDR1 and CDR2: SGHTS and YDEGEE. Trimming cost V 2 bases and J 4 bases, with 16 bases left between them. CDR3 length: 15 residues. CDR3 nucleotide sequence: TGTGCCAGCAGCTTCCGGGACACCCCGGTATACGAGCAGTACTTC. It yields the protein CASSFRDTPVYEQYF.

J is TRBJ1-6 and V is TRBV19, with D possibly matching TRBD1 (6 bases). The V gene lost 9 bases and the J gene lost 9 bases, with 18 bases spanning the gap. This CDR3 has 14 residues. Germline lookup yields CDR1 LNHDA and CDR2 SQIVND (reference sequence). Here the CDR3 DNA reads TGTGCCAGCGCCCCTACAGGGAATCGTTCACCCCTCCACTTT. This encodes CASAPTGNRSPLHF.

This clone was detected only a few times. The chain employs TRBV7-3 and TRBJ1-1; 9 positions agree with TRBD1. The ends lost 4 bases at V and 9 bases at J; junction bases unmatched: 6. There are 13 residues in the CDR3. CDR1 and CDR2 from the germline V gene are SGHTA and FQGTGA. CDR3 in DNA: TGTGCCAGCAGCTCGGGGACAGGGTCTAAAGCTTTCTTT. This encodes CASSSGTGSKAFF.

This clone was detected only a few times. V usage is TRBV30 and J usage is TRBJ1-3, with 7 bases that match TRBD1. V shed 1 base and J 6 bases; nucleotides not matched to a gene: 15. CDR3 length: 17 amino acids. CDR1 is GTSNPN and CDR2 is SVGIG in the germline V gene (reference sequence). The CDR3 sequence is CAWSGTGATLGVNTIYF. DNA for the CDR3: TGTGCCTGGAGTGGTACAGGGGCAACTTTGGGTGTAAACACCATATATTTT.

As DNA, the CDR3 is TGTGCCAGCAGTCCCCACCCGCAGGTTAGCAATCAGCCCCAGCATTTT. As protein: CASSPHPQVSNQPQHF. The V and J genes are TRBV28 and TRBJ1-5; D not resolved. This CDR3 spans 16 amino acids. The V gene's germline CDR1 is MDHEN and CDR2 SYDVKM. The ends were cut back, 5 bases at V and 0 bases at J, with 14 bases in the middle.

This rearrangement joins TRBV7-2 to TRBJ1-3, with D possibly being TRBD1 (5 bases). This CDR3 spans 15 amino acids. Trimming pared 5 bases from V and 0 bases from J, leaving 11 bases between. CDR1 and CDR2 (germline): SGHTA, FQGNSA. CDR3 bases: TGTGCCAGCAGCCCAGACAGATTCTCTGGAAACACCATATATTTT. Translating it yields CASSPDRFSGNTIYF.

The J gene is TRBJ1-2, the V gene TRBV11-2; a possible D gene is TRBD1 (6 bases). Trimming pared 5 bases from V and 4 bases from J, leaving 14 bases between. The CDR3 contains 14 residues. Germline values: CDR1 SGHAT, CDR2 FQNNGV. This chain's CDR3 is CASSLKLQGYGYTF. In DNA, the CDR3 is TGTGCCAGCAGCCTCAAACTACAGGGCTATGGCTACACCTTC.

This chain joins TRBV19 and TRBJ2-4; 7 bases line up with TRBD2. Germline CDR1 reads LNHDA; CDR2 reads SQIVND (reference sequence). Trimming removed 4 bases from V and 9 bases from J; junction bases left unmatched: 18. The CDR3 has 17 residues. The CDR3 reads CASSTRGEGRLDTIQYF. CDR3 in DNA: TGTGCCAGTAGTACCCGTGGGGAGGGTAGGTTGGATACCATTCAGTACTTC.